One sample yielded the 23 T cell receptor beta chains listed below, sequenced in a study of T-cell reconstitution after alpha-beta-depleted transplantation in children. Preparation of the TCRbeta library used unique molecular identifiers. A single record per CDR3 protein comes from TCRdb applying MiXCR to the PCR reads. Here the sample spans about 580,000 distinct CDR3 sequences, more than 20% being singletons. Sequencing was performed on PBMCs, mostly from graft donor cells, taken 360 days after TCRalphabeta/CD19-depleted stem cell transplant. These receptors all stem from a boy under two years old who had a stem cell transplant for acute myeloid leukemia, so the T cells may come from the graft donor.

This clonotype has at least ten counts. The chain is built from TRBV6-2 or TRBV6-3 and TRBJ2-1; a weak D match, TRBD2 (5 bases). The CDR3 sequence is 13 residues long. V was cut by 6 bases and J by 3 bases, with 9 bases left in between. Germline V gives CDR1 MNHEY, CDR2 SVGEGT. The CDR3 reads CASSPTNYNEQFF. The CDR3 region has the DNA TGTGCCAGCAGCCCGACTAACTACAATGAGCAGTTCTTC.

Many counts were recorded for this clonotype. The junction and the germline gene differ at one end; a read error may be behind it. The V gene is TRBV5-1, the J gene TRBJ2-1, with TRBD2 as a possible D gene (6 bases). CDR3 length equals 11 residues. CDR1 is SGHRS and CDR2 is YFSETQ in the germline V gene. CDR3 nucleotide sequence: TGTGCCAGCAGTAGCGGAAATGAGCAGTTCTTC. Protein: CASSSGNEQFF.

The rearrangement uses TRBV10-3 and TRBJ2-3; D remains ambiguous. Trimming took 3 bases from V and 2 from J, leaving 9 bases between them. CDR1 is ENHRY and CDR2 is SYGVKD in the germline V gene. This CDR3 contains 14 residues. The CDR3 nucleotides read TGTGCCATCAGTGAAGGGATAGCCACAGATACGCAGTATTTT. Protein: CAISEGIATDTQYF.

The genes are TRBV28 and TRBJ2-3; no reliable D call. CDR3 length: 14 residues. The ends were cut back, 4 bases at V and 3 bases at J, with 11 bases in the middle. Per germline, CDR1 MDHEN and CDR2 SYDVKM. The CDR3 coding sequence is TGTGCCAGCAGTTCCCCCCTTCCTACAGATACGCAGTATTTT. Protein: CASSSPLPTDTQYF.

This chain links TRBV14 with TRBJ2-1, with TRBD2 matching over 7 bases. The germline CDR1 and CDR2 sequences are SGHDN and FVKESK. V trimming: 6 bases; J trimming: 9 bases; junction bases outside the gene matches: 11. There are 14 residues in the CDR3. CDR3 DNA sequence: TGTGCCAGCAGGAGCGGGACTCATCTAACTGAGCAGTTCTTC. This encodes CASRSGTHLTEQFF.

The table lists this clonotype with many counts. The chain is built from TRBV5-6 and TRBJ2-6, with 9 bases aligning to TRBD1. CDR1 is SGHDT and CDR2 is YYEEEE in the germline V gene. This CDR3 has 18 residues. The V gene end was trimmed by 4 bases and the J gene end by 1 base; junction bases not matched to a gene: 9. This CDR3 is CASSRMGQGLSGANVLTF. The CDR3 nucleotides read TGTGCCAGCAGCCGCATGGGACAGGGCCTTTCTGGGGCCAACGTCCTGACTTTC.

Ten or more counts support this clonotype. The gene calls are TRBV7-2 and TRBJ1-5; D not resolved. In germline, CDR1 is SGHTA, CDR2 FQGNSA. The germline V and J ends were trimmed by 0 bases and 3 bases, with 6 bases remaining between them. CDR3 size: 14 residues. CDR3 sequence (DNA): TGTGCCAGCAGCTTAGCAGGGATCAATCAGCCCCAGCATTTT. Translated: CASSLAGINQPQHF.

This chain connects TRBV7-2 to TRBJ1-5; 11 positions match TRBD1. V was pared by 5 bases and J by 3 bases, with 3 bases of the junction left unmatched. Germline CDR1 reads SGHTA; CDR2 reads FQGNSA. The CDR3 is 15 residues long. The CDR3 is CASSGQGAYNQPQHF. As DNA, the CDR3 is TGTGCCAGCAGCGGACAGGGGGCCTACAATCAGCCCCAGCATTTT.

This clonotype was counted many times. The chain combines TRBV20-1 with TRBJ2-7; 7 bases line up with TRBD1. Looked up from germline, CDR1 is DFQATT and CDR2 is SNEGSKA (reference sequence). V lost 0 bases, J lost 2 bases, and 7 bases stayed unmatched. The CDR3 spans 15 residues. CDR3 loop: CSARDNRGLPYEQYF. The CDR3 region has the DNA TGCAGTGCTAGAGATAACAGGGGCTTACCCTACGAGCAGTACTTC.

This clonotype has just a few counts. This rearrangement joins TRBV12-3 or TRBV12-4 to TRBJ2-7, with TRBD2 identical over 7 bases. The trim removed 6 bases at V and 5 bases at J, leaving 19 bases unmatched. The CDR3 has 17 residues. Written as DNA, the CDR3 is TGTGCCAGCAGCACCTCTCTTTTCGGACTAGTAATACACGAGCAGTACTTC. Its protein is CASSTSLFGLVIHEQYF.

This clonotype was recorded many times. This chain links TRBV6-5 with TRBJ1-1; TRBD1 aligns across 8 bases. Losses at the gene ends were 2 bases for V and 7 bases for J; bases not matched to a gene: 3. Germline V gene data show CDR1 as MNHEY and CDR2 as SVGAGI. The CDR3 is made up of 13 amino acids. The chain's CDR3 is CASSYLDRGEAFF. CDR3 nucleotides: TGTGCCAGCAGTTACCTTGACAGGGGTGAAGCTTTCTTT.

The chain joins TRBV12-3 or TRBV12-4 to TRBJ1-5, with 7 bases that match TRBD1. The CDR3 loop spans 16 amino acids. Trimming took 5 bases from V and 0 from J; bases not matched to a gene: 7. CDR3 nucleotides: TGTGCCAGCAGTCCCCGGACAGGTTATAGCAATCAGCCCCAGCATTTT. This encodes CASSPRTGYSNQPQHF.

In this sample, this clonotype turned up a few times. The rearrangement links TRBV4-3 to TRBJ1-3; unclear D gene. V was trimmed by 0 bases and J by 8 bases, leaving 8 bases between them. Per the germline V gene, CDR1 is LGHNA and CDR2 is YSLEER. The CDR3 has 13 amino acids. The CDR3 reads CASSQDLRDTIYF. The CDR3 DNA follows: TGCGCCAGCAGCCAAGATTTACGGGACACCATATATTTT.

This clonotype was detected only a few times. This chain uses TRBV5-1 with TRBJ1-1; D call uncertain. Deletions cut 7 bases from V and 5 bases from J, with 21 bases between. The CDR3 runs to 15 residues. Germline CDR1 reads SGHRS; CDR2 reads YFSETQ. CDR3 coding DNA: TGCGCCAGCCGCAGAGGGCCCGTTGGCGAGACTGAAGCTTTCTTT. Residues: CASRRGPVGETEAFF.

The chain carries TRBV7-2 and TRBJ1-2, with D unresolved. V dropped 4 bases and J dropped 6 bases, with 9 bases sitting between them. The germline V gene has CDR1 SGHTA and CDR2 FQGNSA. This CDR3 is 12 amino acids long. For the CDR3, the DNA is TGTGCCAGCAGCTCCCCCCTTAATGGCTACACCTTC. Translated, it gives CASSSPLNGYTF.

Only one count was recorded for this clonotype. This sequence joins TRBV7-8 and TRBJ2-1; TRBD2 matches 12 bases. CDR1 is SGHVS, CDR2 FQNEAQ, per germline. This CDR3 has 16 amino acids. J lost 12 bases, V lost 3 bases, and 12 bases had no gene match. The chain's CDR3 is CASSLGTSGGSRGQFF. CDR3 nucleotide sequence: TGTGCCAGCAGCTTGGGTACTAGCGGGGGGTCGAGGGGGCAGTTCTTC.

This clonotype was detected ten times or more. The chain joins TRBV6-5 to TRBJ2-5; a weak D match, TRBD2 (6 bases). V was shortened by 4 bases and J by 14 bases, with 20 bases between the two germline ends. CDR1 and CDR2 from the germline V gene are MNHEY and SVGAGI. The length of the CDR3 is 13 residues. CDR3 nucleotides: TGTGCCAGCAGTTCCCTCAATGGCGGAGGGGAATACTTC. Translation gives CASSSLNGGGEYF.

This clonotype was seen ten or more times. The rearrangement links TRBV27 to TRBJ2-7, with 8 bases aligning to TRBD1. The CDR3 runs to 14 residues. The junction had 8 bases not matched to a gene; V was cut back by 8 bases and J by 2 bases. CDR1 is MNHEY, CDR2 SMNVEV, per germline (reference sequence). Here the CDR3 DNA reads TGTGCCAGCTCCGGACAGGGAAGAACCTACGAGCAGTACTTC. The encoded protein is CASSGQGRTYEQYF.

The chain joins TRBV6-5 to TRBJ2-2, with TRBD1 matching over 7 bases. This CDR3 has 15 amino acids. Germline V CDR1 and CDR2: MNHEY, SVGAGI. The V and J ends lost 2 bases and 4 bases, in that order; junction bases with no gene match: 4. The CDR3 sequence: CASSYRGQGTGELFF. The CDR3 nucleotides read TGTGCCAGCAGTTACAGGGGGCAAGGCACCGGGGAGCTGTTTTTT.

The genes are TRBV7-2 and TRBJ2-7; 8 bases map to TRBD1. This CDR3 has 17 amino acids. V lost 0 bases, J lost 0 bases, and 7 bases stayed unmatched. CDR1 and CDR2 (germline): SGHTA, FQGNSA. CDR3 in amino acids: CASSLARTGPLSYEQYF. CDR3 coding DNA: TGTGCCAGCAGCTTAGCGAGGACAGGGCCGCTCTCCTACGAGCAGTACTTC.

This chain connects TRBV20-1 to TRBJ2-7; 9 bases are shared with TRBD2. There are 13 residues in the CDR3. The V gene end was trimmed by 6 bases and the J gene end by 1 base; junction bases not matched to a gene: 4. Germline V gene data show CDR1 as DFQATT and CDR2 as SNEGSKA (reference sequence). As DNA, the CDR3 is TGCAGTGCGCTTCTAGCGGGGTCCTACGAGCAGTACTTC. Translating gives CSALLAGSYEQYF.

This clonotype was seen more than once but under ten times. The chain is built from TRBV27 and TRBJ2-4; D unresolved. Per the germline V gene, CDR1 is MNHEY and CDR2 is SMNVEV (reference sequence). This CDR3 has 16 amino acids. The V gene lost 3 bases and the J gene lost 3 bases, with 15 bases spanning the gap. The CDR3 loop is CASSLYRGGSKNIQYF. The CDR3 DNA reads TGTGCCAGCAGTTTGTATCGTGGTGGAAGCAAAAACATTCAGTACTTC.

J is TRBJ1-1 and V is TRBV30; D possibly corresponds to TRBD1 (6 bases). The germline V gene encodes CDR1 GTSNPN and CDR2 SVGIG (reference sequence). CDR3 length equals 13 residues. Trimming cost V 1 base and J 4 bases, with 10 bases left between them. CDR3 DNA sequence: TGTGCCTGGAGTGCTCAGGGGATCACTGAAGCTTTCTTT. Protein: CAWSAQGITEAFF.